These 26 T cell receptor beta chains were all obtained from the same sample, sequenced in a study of blood T cell repertoires in COVID-19. The assay was immunoSEQ multiplex PCR, and TCRdb's table has in-frame clones only and misses some. The sample comprises about 310,000 clones, around 90% of which are singletons, and roughly 1% rests with the top ten. The specimen sequenced was peripheral blood. All receptors derive from a woman aged 40 to 49 with COVID-19, enrolled during active disease.

The chain employs TRBV5-3 and TRBJ1-3; unclear D gene. TRBV5-3 is an ORF; its function is uncertain. This CDR3 comprises 16 residues. Between the trimmed V and J ends, which lost 1 base and 4 bases, there was a span of 15 bases. The CDR3 spells CARSLWREEPGNTIYF. CDR3 DNA sequence: TGTGCCAGAAGCTTGTGGAGGGAGGAACCCGGAAACACCATATATTTT.

This chain joins TRBV6-5 and TRBJ2-3, with D perhaps matching TRBD1 (6 bases). Looked up from germline, CDR1 is MNHEY and CDR2 is SVGAGI. The CDR3 consists of 15 residues. Trimming took 6 bases from V and 2 from J, leaving 15 bases between them. This CDR3 reads CASRDRSYNTDTQYF. CDR3 nucleotide sequence: TGTGCCAGCAGGGACAGATCCTACAACACAGATACGCAGTATTTT.

The gene calls are TRBV19 and TRBJ1-1, with D perhaps TRBD1 (5 bases). Germline V CDR1 and CDR2: LNHDA, SQIVND (reference sequence). This CDR3 region has 12 residues. V was trimmed by 8 bases and J by 3 bases, leaving 10 bases between them. The CDR3 reads CASGAMDTEAFF. The CDR3 bases are TGTGCCAGTGGGGCCATGGACACTGAAGCTTTCTTT.

CDR3: CASSYSAVGTVHGYTF. The CDR3, as DNA: TGTGCCAGCAGTTACTCGGCCGTCGGGACAGTTCATGGCTACACCTTC. The J gene is TRBJ1-2, the V gene TRBV6-6; 7 positions agree with TRBD1. Trimming removed 0 bases from V and 6 bases from J; junction bases left unmatched: 10. The germline CDR1 and CDR2 sequences are MNHNY and SVGAGI (reference sequence). The CDR3 runs 16 residues.

The chain joins TRBV2 to TRBJ1-1; D not resolved. V was trimmed by 0 bases and J by 5 bases, leaving 7 bases between them. Germline V gene data show CDR1 as SNHLY and CDR2 as FYNNEI. This CDR3 is 13 amino acids long. The CDR3 DNA follows: TGTGCCAGCAGTGAAGCGAGGGCAACTGAAGCTTTCTTT. Residues: CASSEARATEAFF. The entire variable domain, with the rest obtained from reference TRBV2 and TRBJ1-1, is as follows: EPEVTQTPSHQVTQMGQEVILRCVPISNHLYFYWYRQILGQKVEFLVSFYNNEISEKSEIFDDQFSVERPDGSNFTLKIRSTKLEDSAMYFCASSEARATEAFFGQGTRLTVV.

The chain recombines TRBV6-6 with TRBJ2-3; a weak D match, TRBD1 (6 bases). V was pared by 0 bases and J by 1 base, with 11 bases between. The CDR3 covers 16 residues. Germline CDR1 MNHNY, CDR2 SVGAGI (reference sequence). This chain's CDR3 is CASSYSGRGGTDTQYF. In DNA, the CDR3 is TGTGCCAGCAGTTACTCCGGCAGGGGAGGCACAGATACGCAGTATTTT.

The CDR3: CASSVSGRGAYEQYF. For the CDR3, the DNA is TGTGCCAGCAGTGTCAGCGGGAGGGGTGCCTACGAGCAGTACTTC. The genes are TRBV2 and TRBJ2-7, with TRBD2 matching over 10 bases. This CDR3 has 15 residues. Trimming removed 4 bases from V and 2 bases from J; junction bases left unmatched: 5. Germline CDR1 is SNHLY and CDR2 is FYNNEI.

J is TRBJ2-5 and V is TRBV27; D perhaps matches TRBD2 (5 bases). V dropped 5 bases and J dropped 0 bases, with 7 bases sitting between them. Looked up from germline, CDR1 is MNHEY and CDR2 is SMNVEV (reference sequence). The CDR3 is made up of 13 amino acids. DNA for the CDR3: TGTGCCAGCAGTAGAGGGAACCAAGAGACCCAGTACTTC. This codes for CASSRGNQETQYF.

The rearrangement uses TRBV7-9 and TRBJ2-1; 13 bases are shared with TRBD2. The CDR3 extends over 16 amino acids. Germline assignment: CDR1 SEHNR and CDR2 FQNEAQ (reference sequence). The V gene end was trimmed by 5 bases and the J gene end by 5 bases; junction bases not matched to a gene: 6. CDR3 loop: CASSPWGLAGNNEQFF. In DNA form, the CDR3 reads TGTGCCAGCAGCCCCTGGGGACTAGCGGGAAACAATGAGCAGTTCTTC.

On this clone: A junction end diverges from the germline sequence, so it may reflect a read error. V usage is TRBV2 and J usage is TRBJ1-2; 10 bases are a match to TRBD1. The CDR3 consists of 13 residues. CDR1 is SNHLY and CDR2 is FYNNEI in the germline V gene. In DNA form, the CDR3 reads TGTGCCAGCGGGGACAGGGGTAACCATGGCTACACCTTC. Amino acid sequence: CASGDRGNHGYTF.

The V and J genes are TRBV6-5 and TRBJ1-4; possible D gene TRBD1, 6 bases. The CDR3 extends over 14 amino acids. Per germline, CDR1 MNHEY and CDR2 SVGAGI. V was trimmed by 5 bases and J by 10 bases, leaving 17 bases between them. For the CDR3, the DNA is TGTGCCAGCAGTCCCACAGGGCGAGTTGGAAAACTGTTTTTT. Protein: CASSPTGRVGKLFF.

The rearrangement links TRBV5-6 to TRBJ1-1; a weak D match, TRBD1 (5 bases). Trimming cost V 0 bases and J 6 bases, with 15 bases left between them. The CDR3 covers 15 residues. Germline CDR1 reads SGHDT; CDR2 reads YYEEEE. The CDR3 DNA follows: TGTGCCAGCAGCTTGGCGGTTGGGGCGCGTTCTGAAGCTTTCTTT. It specifies CASSLAVGARSEAFF.

This sequence joins TRBV4-3 and TRBJ2-7, with 7 bases lining up with TRBD1. Germline CDR1 is LGHNA and CDR2 is YSLEER. The CDR3 spans 16 residues. V lost 0 bases and J lost 5; bases outside the gene matches: 10. Here the CDR3 DNA reads TGCGCCAGCAGCCAAGATCTAACAGGGGTGATCGACGAGCAGTACTTC. Translation gives CASSQDLTGVIDEQYF.

The chain joins TRBV4-3 to TRBJ2-1; 8 nucleotides line up with TRBD2. CDR3 length equals 16 residues. Per germline, CDR1 LGHNA and CDR2 YSLEER. Trimming removed 6 bases from V and 3 bases from J; junction bases left unmatched: 10. CDR3 coding DNA: TGCGCCAGCAGGTTTTCGGCGGGGGGATTCTACAATGAGCAGTTCTTC. The encoded protein is CASRFSAGGFYNEQFF.

J is TRBJ2-4 and V is TRBV18; possible D gene TRBD1, 6 bases. Per the germline V gene, CDR1 is KGHSH and CDR2 is LQKENI. The V end was cut by 5 bases, the J end by 6 bases, with 11 bases between. The CDR3 runs to 13 residues. The CDR3 region has the DNA TGTGCCAGCTCATCCGACAGGTCAAACATTCAGTACTTC. It is translated as CASSSDRSNIQYF.

The table lists this clone with a count of one. This chain joins TRBV4-1 and TRBJ1-3, with D unclear. Per germline, CDR1 MGHRA and CDR2 YSYEKL. Trimming took off 4 bases at V and 0 bases at J, with 16 bases between the two ends. The CDR3 sequence is 17 residues long. The CDR3 loop is CASSPNSQPISGNTIYF. As DNA, the CDR3 is TGCGCCAGCAGCCCGAACAGCCAACCGATCTCTGGAAACACCATATATTTT.

The V gene is TRBV6-5, the J gene TRBJ2-7; 10 nucleotides match TRBD1. The CDR3 has 13 residues. J lost 3 bases, V lost 6 bases, and 2 bases had no gene match. The germline V gene encodes CDR1 MNHEY and CDR2 SVGAGI. The CDR3 bases are TGTGCCAGCAGGGGACAGGGGTACTACGAGCAGTACTTC. Its translation is CASRGQGYYEQYF.

V usage is TRBV18 and J usage is TRBJ2-2; 8 nucleotides align to TRBD1. V shed 1 base, J shed 3 bases, and the junction held 7 bases outside the gene matches. This CDR3 is 17 amino acids long. In germline, CDR1 is KGHSH, CDR2 LQKENI. As DNA, the CDR3 is TGTGCCAGCTCACCACGCATACAGGGGGAGTACACCGGGGAGCTGTTTTTT. It encodes CASSPRIQGEYTGELFF.

The rearrangement joins TRBV9 to TRBJ2-7, with 7 bases matching TRBD2. After removal of 0 bases from V and 6 bases from J, the junction contained 21 bases not matched to a gene. The CDR3 runs to 19 residues. Germline V gene sequence: CDR1 SGDLS, CDR2 YYNGEE. The CDR3 sequence: CASSVAPGKVGVGRFEQYF. CDR3 in DNA: TGTGCCAGCAGCGTAGCCCCCGGAAAGGTTGGAGTCGGGAGGTTCGAGCAGTACTTC.

This clone was counted once. This chain connects TRBV5-1 to TRBJ2-2; 9 bases agree with TRBD1. The ends lost 3 bases at V and 5 bases at J; junction bases unmatched: 5. CDR3 length: 15 amino acids. Germline V lookup: CDR1 SGHRS, CDR2 YFSETQ. The CDR3 bases are TGCGCCAGCAGCTACGGACAGGGGAGGACCGGGGAGCTGTTTTTT. This gives the protein CASSYGQGRTGELFF.

CDR3 bases: TGTGCCAGCAGTGAAGCATCGGGCAATCAGCCCCAGCATTTT. It specifies CASSEASGNQPQHF. The chain couples TRBV6-1 to TRBJ1-5; D is uncertain. Trimming removed 0 bases at V and 2 bases at J, with 5 bases between. The CDR3 extends over 14 amino acids. The germline V gene encodes CDR1 MNHNS and CDR2 SASEGT.

The rearrangement joins TRBV5-1 to TRBJ2-5, with D maybe TRBD2 (5 bases). CDR3 length: 15 residues. The V end lost 2 bases, the J end lost 5 bases, and 16 bases lay between the germline ends. Germline lookup yields CDR1 SGHRS and CDR2 YFSETQ. The CDR3 reads CASSFRAPSGETQYF. Here the CDR3 DNA reads TGCGCCAGCAGCTTTAGAGCGCCCTCGGGGGAGACCCAGTACTTC.

The J gene is TRBJ1-5, the V gene TRBV30, with D tentatively TRBD1 (5 bases). V was trimmed by 5 bases and J by 2 bases, leaving 22 bases between them. Germline CDR1 is GTSNPN and CDR2 is SVGIG (reference sequence). The CDR3 has 17 amino acids. The CDR3 here is CAWSSPRAPGGNQPQHF. CDR3 nucleotides: TGTGCCTGGTCCTCCCCTCGGGCTCCGGGGGGCAATCAGCCCCAGCATTTT.

The chain employs TRBV5-4 and TRBJ1-1, with TRBD1 matching over 9 bases. There are 15 residues in the CDR3. The V and J ends lost 4 bases and 4 bases, in that order; junction bases with no gene match: 8. Per the germline V gene, CDR1 is SGHNT and CDR2 is YYREEE (reference sequence). DNA of the CDR3: TGTGCCAGCAGCGGACCCGGGACAGGGCTCACTGAAGCTTTCTTT. Translation: CASSGPGTGLTEAFF. Together with reference TRBV5-4 and TRBJ1-1, the CDR3 gives the full variable domain: ETGVTQSPTHLIKTRGQQVTLRCSSQSGHNTVSWYQQALGQGPQFIFQYYREEENGRGNFPPRFSGLQFPNYSSELNVNALELDDSALYLCASSGPGTGLTEAFFGQGTRLTVV.

The chain couples TRBV13 to TRBJ1-2; 7 nucleotides match TRBD1. The CDR3 loop spans 14 amino acids. V gave up 6 bases and J gave up 6 bases; unmatched junction bases: 10. Germline loops: CDR1 PRHDT, CDR2 FYEKMQ (reference sequence). The CDR3 DNA reads TGTGCCAGCAGGTTGATACAGGGGTCAAATGGCTACACCTTC. Protein: CASRLIQGSNGYTF. Supplemented by reference TRBV13 and TRBJ1-2, the full variable domain reads AAGVIQSPRHLIKEKRETATLKCYPIPRHDTVYWYQQGPGQDPQFLISFYEKMQSDKGSIPDRFSAQQFSDYHSELNMSSLELGDSALYFCASRLIQGSNGYTFGSGTRLTVV.

This clone was counted between two and nine times. The chain employs TRBV6-4 and TRBJ2-5; TRBD2 aligns across 11 bases. Germline loops: CDR1 MRHNA, CDR2 SNTAGT. This CDR3 spans 15 amino acids. J was trimmed by 1 base and V by 6 bases; bases with no gene match: 4. The CDR3 coding sequence is TGTGCCAGCAGCCGGACTAGCGGGTCCCAAGAGACCCAGTACTTC. This translates into CASSRTSGSQETQYF.